A selection of T cell receptor beta chains follows, all from one sample in a study of siplizumab effects on memory and regulatory T cells. Profiling relied on immunoSEQ multiplex PCR, and the TCRdb table lists in-frame clones only, not all of them. The repertoire holds 85,000 to 120,000 clones, about 90% seen once, with around 1.1% in the top ten. Sequenced material: CD4+ T cells sorted from blood. All receptors come from a human donor in good health. The CDR3 runs from the conserved cysteine through the conserved F or W. A clone size is listed for some rows: how often the clone was seen (once, few, many), or a class if it is expanded.

>TRBJ2-3|-|14|TRBV6-6
CASSYSRGTDTQYF
>TRBJ2-7|-|13|TRBV13
CASSATDRLKQYF
>TRBJ2-1|-|12|TRBV7-2
CASSLKRNEQFF
>TRBJ1-2|-|14|TRBV30
CAWRSDRGLYGYTF
>TRBJ1-4|-|15|TRBV29-1
CSVEDRSGLGEKLFF
>TRBJ2-7|few|14|TRBV5-8
CASTLIRNSYEQYF
>TRBJ2-2|-|13|TRBV28
CASRSGGTGELFF
>TRBJ2-1|-|10|TRBV28
CASYGNEQFF
>TRBJ2-7|-|16|TRBV5-1
CASSLARTGGLDEQYF
>TRBJ1-3|-|16|TRBV6-1
CASSEQGVNSGNTIYF
>TRBJ2-7|many|11|TRBV11-2
CASSRDKEQYF
>TRBJ2-1|-|14|TRBV27
CASSFPGGYNEQFF
>TRBJ2-7|-|15|TRBV14
CASRAGRSSSYEQYF
>TRBJ2-7|-|15|TRBV15
CATSRPDGAHYEQYF
>TRBJ2-1|-|15|TRBV7-8
CASRDTSGPYNEQFF
>TRBJ2-7|-|15|TRBV7-9
CASSYFVLSSYEQYF
>TRBJ2-7|-|14|TRBV11-2
CASSFSGRLAEQYF
>TRBJ2-1|-|15|TRBV5-1
CASSQGGSSYNEQFF
>TRBJ1-1|-|17|TRBV9
CASSVDDRGLFGTEAFF
>TRBJ2-1|-|16|TRBV5-1
CASSLRLAGSYNEQFF
>TRBJ2-1|-|15|TRBV6-1
CASSEIGGSLGEQFF
>TRBJ2-2|-|16|TRBV5-1
CASSLGAAVNTGELFF
>TRBJ2-3|-|16|TRBV7-2
CASSGRKTGGGDTQYF
>TRBJ1-2|-|14|TRBV30
CAWRERGRRYGYTF
>TRBJ2-1|-|16|TRBV6-4
CASSDFASLRSYEQFF
>TRBJ2-1|-|16|TRBV18
CASSLQTSGGFNEQFF
>TRBJ2-1|-|15|TRBV7-8
CASRFSGSRDNEQFF
>TRBJ1-6|-|14|TRBV28
CASSDTGYNSPLHF
>TRBJ1-2|-|14|TRBV5-1
CASSLEGRSYGYTF